This note documents a single T cell receptor (beta chain) sequence. TCRdb's copy holds only in-frame clones and misses some; the assay was immunoSEQ multiplex PCR. The sample gives roughly 250,000 clones, more than 75% of which show up once; around 3% is in the top ten. Participants had their cohort set by participant-reported clinical history. These data come from a study of blood T cell repertoires in COVID-19. Whole-study context: The origin of the acute and convalescent COVID-19 samples was the United States, Italy and Spain.

Input material: PBMCs or T cells enriched from blood (not recorded which). The receptor comes from a woman between 35 and 50 years old with acute COVID-19.

In DNA, the CDR3 is TGTGCCAGCAGTTTAGGACAGGGCCTTAATCAGCCCCAGCATTTT. Residues: CASSLGQGLNQPQHF. This rearrangement joins TRBV27 to TRBJ1-5; 8 bases map to TRBD1. Per the germline V gene, CDR1 is MNHEY and CDR2 is SMNVEV (reference sequence). This CDR3 has 15 amino acids. V lost 2 bases to trimming and J lost 4 bases; unmatched junction nucleotides: 4.